Given below is one T cell receptor (beta chain) in context. What it recognizes is unknown. The data stem from a study of early T cells in non-severe SARS-CoV-2 infection. As for the study in general: Sequencing was performed on bulk RNA from unsorted whole blood, leaving chains unpaired. Study outcomes and limitations: Database matching using VDJdb favored anti-spike CD8 responses, with private and CD4 specificities left missing.

The library protocol tagged individual cDNA molecules with unique molecular identifiers. TCRdb ran MiXCR on the 5' RACE reads and lists one entry per CDR3 protein. This table has 55,000 to 75,000 distinct CDR3 sequences, 5.9% appearing once. The CDR3 is made up of 15 amino acids. Germline-derived CDR1 and CDR2 are LGHNA and YSLEER. Between the trimmed V and J ends, which lost 0 bases and 1 base, there was a span of 7 bases. The receptor comes from an adult who was a healthcare worker with PCR-confirmed SARS-CoV-2 infection or an uninfected control (not recorded which). V gene TRBV4-3 combines with J gene TRBJ1-5; D not certain. This sample comprised whole blood, obtained at baseline. The CDR3 DNA is TGCGCCAGCAGCCAAGAATCTAGGAGCAATCAGCCCCAGCATTTT. The encoded protein is CASSQESRSNQPQHF.